These 14 T cell receptor beta chains share one sample of origin, sequenced in a study of metastatic and nonmetastatic thyroid tumors. Patients underwent thyroid surgery, and none had received any treatment before it. MiXCR reprocessed the PCR reads for TCRdb. The repertoire holds roughly 36,000 clones, with around 26% as singletons. Sequences were obtained from blood. Receptors originate from a female donor with papillary thyroid cancer or a benign thyroid nodule (not recorded which). Some clones in this sample may be carry-over from other donors' samples.

This chain uses TRBV2 with TRBJ2-3, with 7 nucleotides matching TRBD2. Germline V gene sequence: CDR1 SNHLY, CDR2 FYNNEI. V lost 4 bases and J lost 4; bases outside the gene matches: 20. The CDR3 is made up of 19 amino acids. In DNA, the CDR3 is TGTGCCAGCAGTGGCCCCCAGGAGAGGACTAGTTCTCACTCAGATACGCAGTATTTT. Its protein is CASSGPQERTSSHSDTQYF.

This chain joins TRBV9 and TRBJ2-1; D remains unclear. V was pared by 4 bases and J by 3 bases, with 11 bases between. The CDR3 totals 14 residues. Looked up from germline, CDR1 is SGDLS and CDR2 is YYNGEE. The CDR3 loop reads CASSLRQNYNEQFF. CDR3 nucleotide sequence: TGTGCCAGCAGCCTCAGGCAGAACTACAATGAGCAGTTCTTC.

A remark on this clone: A much more abundant neighbour one base away suggests this may be a read error. The chain joins TRBV5-5 to TRBJ2-7; 10 bases agree with TRBD1. The CDR3 spans 16 residues. Germline assignment: CDR1 SGHKS and CDR2 YYEKEE (reference sequence). Here the CDR3 reads CASSPRQGAISYEQHF. The DNA for the CDR3 is TGTGCCAGCAGCCCGAGACAGGGGGCGATATCCTACGAGCAGCACTTC.

This clone showed up many times. The chain links TRBV5-6 to TRBJ1-5; D unresolved. Germline V gene data show CDR1 as SGHDT and CDR2 as YYEEEE. The CDR3 totals 15 residues. V was cut by 0 bases and J by 2 bases, with 9 bases left in between. CDR3 loop: CASSLGGFGNQPQHF. The CDR3 DNA is TGTGCCAGCAGCTTGGGAGGCTTTGGCAATCAGCCCCAGCATTTT.

This clone was recorded many times. In nucleotides, the CDR3 is TGTGCCAGTAACCGGGACAGCAAGAACACTGAAGCTTTCTTT. Amino acid sequence: CASNRDSKNTEAFF. The rearrangement links TRBV19 to TRBJ1-1, with TRBD1 matching over 7 bases. Germline V gives CDR1 LNHDA, CDR2 SQIVND (reference sequence). CDR3 length: 14 amino acids. Trimming took 7 bases from V and 1 from J; bases not matched to a gene: 6. Drawing the rest from reference TRBV19 and TRBJ1-1, the complete variable domain is DGGITQSPKYLFRKEGQNVTLSCEQNLNHDAMYWYRQDPGQGLRLIYYSQIVNDFQKGDIAEGYSVSREKKESFPLTVTSAQKNPTAFYLCASNRDSKNTEAFFGQGTRLTVV.

Many counts were recorded for this clone. The V gene is TRBV29-1, the J gene TRBJ2-5, with D hard to call. The CDR3 has 12 amino acids. V lost 7 bases and J lost 4, with 13 bases in between. Per germline, CDR1 SQVTM and CDR2 ANQGSEA. In DNA form, the CDR3 reads TGCAGCGCCTTGGACGGAACAGAGACCCAGTACTTC. Its protein is CSALDGTETQYF.

This clone was picked up a small number of times. The V call is TRBV6-1, the J call TRBJ2-1, with 8 nucleotides matching TRBD2. The CDR3 loop spans 14 amino acids. The ends lost 5 bases at V and 3 bases at J; junction bases unmatched: 3. Germline assignment: CDR1 MNHNS and CDR2 SASEGT. For the CDR3, the DNA is TGTGCCAGCAGTTTCGCGGGGGGCTACAATGAGCAGTTCTTC. This gives the protein CASSFAGGYNEQFF.

This clone was seen repeatedly, ten times or more. This chain joins TRBV28 and TRBJ2-7, with D perhaps matching TRBD1 (7 bases). V dropped 1 base and J dropped 2 bases, with 12 bases sitting between them. Per the germline V gene, CDR1 is MDHEN and CDR2 is SYDVKM. CDR3 length: 15 residues. CDR3 protein: CASSLLEGQPYEQYF. CDR3 nucleotide sequence: TGTGCCAGCAGTTTATTGGAGGGACAGCCCTACGAGCAGTACTTC.

Ten or more counts support this clone. The V gene is TRBV10-2, the J gene TRBJ2-7; 11 nucleotides align to TRBD2. Germline V gene data show CDR1 as WSHSY and CDR2 as SAAADI. This CDR3 region has 15 residues. V shed 7 bases, J shed 6 bases, and the junction held 11 bases outside the gene matches. CDR3 loop: CASTRTSGSTSEQYF. CDR3 nucleotides: TGCGCCAGCACCAGAACTAGCGGGAGTACGTCCGAGCAGTACTTC.

This clone was detected many times. This sample includes further DNA sequences coding for the same CDR3. This rearrangement joins TRBV5-1 to TRBJ2-1; D might be TRBD1 (6 bases). CDR1 is SGHRS, CDR2 YFSETQ, per germline. V was pared by 4 bases and J by 8 bases, with 19 bases between. The CDR3 spans 15 residues. The CDR3 here is CASSRLGAPRDEQFF. CDR3 coding DNA: TGCGCCAGCAGCAGACTGGGGGCGCCTCGGGATGAGCAGTTCTTC.

A note on this clone: This clone may be a read error of a much larger clone one base away. The chain recombines TRBV7-2 with TRBJ2-4; D might be TRBD2 (5 bases). Germline V gives CDR1 SGHTA, CDR2 FQGNSA. Trimming stripped 3 bases from V and 1 base from J, with 16 bases between. CDR3 size: 17 residues. CDR3 in DNA: TGTGCCAGCAGCTTGGTCGGGGAAGTGGTTGCCAAAAACATTCAGTACTTC. Its translation is CASSLVGEVVAKNIQYF.

This clone was seen ten or more times. This chain connects TRBV7-8 to TRBJ2-2; D is perhaps TRBD2 (5 bases). Germline V lookup: CDR1 SGHVS, CDR2 FQNEAQ. The V gene lost 0 bases and the J gene lost 7 bases, with 9 bases spanning the gap. The CDR3 covers 14 residues. CDR3 in amino acids: CASSLASRGGELFF. As DNA, the CDR3 is TGTGCCAGCAGCTTAGCCAGTCGGGGCGGGGAGCTGTTTTTT.

The chain uses TRBV18 and TRBJ2-5; D unclear. From germline, CDR1 is KGHSH and CDR2 LQKENI. Trimming removed 1 base at V and 5 bases at J, with 8 bases between. The CDR3 spans 13 residues. The CDR3: CASSPQGLETQYF. CDR3 sequence (DNA): TGTGCCAGCTCACCACAGGGCCTGGAGACCCAGTACTTC.

This clone was counted ten times or more. At the DNA level, this CDR3 is encoded by other sequences in the same sample as well. This chain joins TRBV20-1 and TRBJ2-2; D possibly matches TRBD1 or TRBD2 (5 bases each). This CDR3 has 14 residues. Germline CDR1 DFQATT, CDR2 SNEGSKA (reference sequence). V dropped 1 base and J dropped 4 bases, with 10 bases sitting between them. CDR3 DNA: TGCAGTGCTAGAGGCCCGGGGCTCACCGGGGAGCTGTTTTTT. Translating gives CSARGPGLTGELFF.